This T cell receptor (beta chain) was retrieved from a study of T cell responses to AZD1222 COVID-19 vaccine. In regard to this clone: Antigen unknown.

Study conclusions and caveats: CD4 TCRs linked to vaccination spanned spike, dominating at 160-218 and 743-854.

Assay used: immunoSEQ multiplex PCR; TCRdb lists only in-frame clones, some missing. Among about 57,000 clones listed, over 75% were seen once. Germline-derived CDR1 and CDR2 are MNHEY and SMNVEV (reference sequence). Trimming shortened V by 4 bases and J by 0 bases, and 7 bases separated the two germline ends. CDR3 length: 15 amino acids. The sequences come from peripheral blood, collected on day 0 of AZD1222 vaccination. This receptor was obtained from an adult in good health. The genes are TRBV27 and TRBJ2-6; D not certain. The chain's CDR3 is CASSSGFSGANVLTF. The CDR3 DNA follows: TGTGCCAGCAGTTCTGGGTTCTCTGGGGCCAACGTCCTGACTTTC.